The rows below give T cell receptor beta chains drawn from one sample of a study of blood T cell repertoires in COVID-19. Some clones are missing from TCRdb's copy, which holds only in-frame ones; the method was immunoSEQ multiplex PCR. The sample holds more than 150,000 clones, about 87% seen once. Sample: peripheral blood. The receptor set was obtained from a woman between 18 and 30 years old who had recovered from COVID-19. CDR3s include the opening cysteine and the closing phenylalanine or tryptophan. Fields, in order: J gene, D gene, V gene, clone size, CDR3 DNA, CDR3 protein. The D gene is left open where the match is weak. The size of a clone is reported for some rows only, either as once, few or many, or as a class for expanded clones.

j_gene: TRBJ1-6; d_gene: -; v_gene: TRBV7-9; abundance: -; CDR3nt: TGTGCCAGCAGCTTGGGGGCGAGCTCCTATAATTCACCCCTCCACTTT; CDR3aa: CASSLGASSYNSPLHF
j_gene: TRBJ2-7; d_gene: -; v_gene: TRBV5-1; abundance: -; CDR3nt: TGCGCCAGCAGCCGGTCCCTCTACGAGCAGTACTTC; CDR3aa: CASSRSLYEQYF
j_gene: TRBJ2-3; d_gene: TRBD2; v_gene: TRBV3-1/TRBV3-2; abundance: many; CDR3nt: TGTGCCAGCAGCCAAGACGGGTTCGCGGGATGGGGGGGGACAGATACGCAGTATTTT; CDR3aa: CASSQDGFAGWGGTDTQYF
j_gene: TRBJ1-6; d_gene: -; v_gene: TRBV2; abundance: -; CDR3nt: TGTGCCAGCAGCAAAGAGAATTCACCCCTCCACTTT; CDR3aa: CASSKENSPLHF
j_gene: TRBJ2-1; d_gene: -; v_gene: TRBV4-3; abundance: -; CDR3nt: TGCGCCAGCAGCCCCCCGGACAACAATGAGCAGTTCTTC; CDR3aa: CASSPPDNNEQFF
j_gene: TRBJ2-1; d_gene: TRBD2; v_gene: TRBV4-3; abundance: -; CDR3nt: TGCGCCAGCAGCCCAGAGGGAGGAGCGGGGGGGCGGGTCAATGAGCAGTTCTTC; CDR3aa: CASSPEGGAGGRVNEQFF
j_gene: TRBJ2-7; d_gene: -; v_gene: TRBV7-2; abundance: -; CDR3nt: TGTGCCAGCAGCCTCGACATTTTGGAGCAGTACTTC; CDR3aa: CASSLDILEQYF
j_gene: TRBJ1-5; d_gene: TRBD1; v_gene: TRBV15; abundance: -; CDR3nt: TGTGCCACCAGCAGAACAGGGGAAGACAATCAGCCCCAGCATTTT; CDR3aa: CATSRTGEDNQPQHF
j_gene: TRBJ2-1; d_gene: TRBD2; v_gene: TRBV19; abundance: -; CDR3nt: TGTGCCAGTAGCGGGAGGGCAGTCTACAATGAGCAGTTCTTC; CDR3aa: CASSGRAVYNEQFF
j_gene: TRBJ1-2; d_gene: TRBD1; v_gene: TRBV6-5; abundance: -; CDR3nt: TGTGCCAGCAACAGGGGTGCAAACTATGGCTACACCTTC; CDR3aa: CASNRGANYGYTF
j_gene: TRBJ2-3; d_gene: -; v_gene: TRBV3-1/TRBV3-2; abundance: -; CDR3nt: TGTGCCAGCAGCCGGGACAACACAGATACGCAGTATTTT; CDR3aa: CASSRDNTDTQYF
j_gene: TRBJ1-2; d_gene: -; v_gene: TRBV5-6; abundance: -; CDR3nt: TGTGCCAGCAGCTTGGGAACGCGTGTTCCTGGCTACACCTTC; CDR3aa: CASSLGTRVPGYTF
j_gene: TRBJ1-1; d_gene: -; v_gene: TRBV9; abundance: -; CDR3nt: TGTGCCAGCAGCCTAAGTCCAGGGGAAGCTTTCTTT; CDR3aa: CASSLSPGEAFF
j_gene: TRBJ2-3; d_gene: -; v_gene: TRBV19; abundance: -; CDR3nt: TGTGCCAGTAGTATCGCAGGGCTAAGCACAGATACGCAGTATTTT; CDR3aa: CASSIAGLSTDTQYF
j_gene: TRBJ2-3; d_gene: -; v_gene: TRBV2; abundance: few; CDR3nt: TGTGCCAGCACCGGACAGACCCTCACAGATACGCAGTATTTT; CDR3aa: CASTGQTLTDTQYF
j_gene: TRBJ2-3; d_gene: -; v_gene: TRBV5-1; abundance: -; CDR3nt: TGCGCCAGCAGCTTGGGACTAGGAGGATACGGAGATACGCAGTATTTT; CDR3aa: CASSLGLGGYGDTQYF
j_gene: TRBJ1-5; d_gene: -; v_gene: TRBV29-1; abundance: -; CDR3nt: TGCAGCGTTGGGGACAATAGCAATCAGCCCCAGCATTTT; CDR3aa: CSVGDNSNQPQHF
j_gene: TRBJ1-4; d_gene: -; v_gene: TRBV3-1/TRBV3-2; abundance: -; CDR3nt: TGTGCCAGCAGCCAAGACACGGTGCGCTCTAATGAAAAACTGTTTTTT; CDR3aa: CASSQDTVRSNEKLFF
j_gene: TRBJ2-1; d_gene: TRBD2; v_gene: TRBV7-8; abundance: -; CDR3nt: TGTGCCAGCAGCTTAGCGGGACTAGCGAGCAATGAGCAGTTCTTC; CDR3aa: CASSLAGLASNEQFF
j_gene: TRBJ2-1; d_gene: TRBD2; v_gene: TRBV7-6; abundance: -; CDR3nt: TGTGCCAGCAGCTCTTCGAGCGGGAGGGCCTGGCGCAATGAGCAGTTCTTC; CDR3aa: CASSSSSGRAWRNEQFF
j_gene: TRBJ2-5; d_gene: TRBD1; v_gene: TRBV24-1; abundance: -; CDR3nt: TGTGCCACCAGTGATCCACGTCGACAGGGCAACGGAATTGAGACCCAGTACTTC; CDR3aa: CATSDPRRQGNGIETQYF
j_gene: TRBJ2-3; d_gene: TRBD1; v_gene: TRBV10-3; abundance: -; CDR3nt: TGTGCCACCGCACCGGGACAGAGCACAGATACGCAGTATTTT; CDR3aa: CATAPGQSTDTQYF
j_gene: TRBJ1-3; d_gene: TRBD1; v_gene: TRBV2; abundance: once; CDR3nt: TGTGCCAGCAGTGTGGGACAGGCGATAAACACCATATATTTT; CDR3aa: CASSVGQAINTIYF
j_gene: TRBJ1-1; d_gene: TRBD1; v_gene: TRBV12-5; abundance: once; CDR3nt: TGTGCTAGTGGGATGACAGGGATGGACACTGAAGCTTTCTTT; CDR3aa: CASGMTGMDTEAFF
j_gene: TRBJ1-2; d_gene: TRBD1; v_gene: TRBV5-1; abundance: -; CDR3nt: TGCGCCAGCAGCTTGCCGGAAGGACAGGGGAGGCACTATGGCTACACCTTC; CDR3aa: CASSLPEGQGRHYGYTF
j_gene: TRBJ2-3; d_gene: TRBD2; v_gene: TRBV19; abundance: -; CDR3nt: TGTGCCAGTAGCGACATTAGCGGGAGGATTGATACGCAGTATTTT; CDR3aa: CASSDISGRIDTQYF
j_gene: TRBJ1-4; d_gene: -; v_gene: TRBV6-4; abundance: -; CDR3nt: TGTGCCAGCAGTGGGAACAAGGGGGAAAAACTGTTTTTT; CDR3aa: CASSGNKGEKLFF
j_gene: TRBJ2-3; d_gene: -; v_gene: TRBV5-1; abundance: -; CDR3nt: TGCGCCACCACCTCACGGGGAGCTAGCACAGATACGCAGTATTTT; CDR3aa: CATTSRGASTDTQYF
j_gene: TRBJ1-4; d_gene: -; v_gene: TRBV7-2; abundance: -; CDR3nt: TGTGCCAGCAGCTCCCATTCTCCGGGGGCAACTAATGAAAAACTGTTTTTT; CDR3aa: CASSSHSPGATNEKLFF
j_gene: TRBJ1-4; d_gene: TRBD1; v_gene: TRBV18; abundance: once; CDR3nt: TGTGCCAGCTCACCAGAGACAGGGTTAACTAATGAAAAACTGTTTTTT; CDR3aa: CASSPETGLTNEKLFF